This TCR beta chain was captured in a study of T cell changes during pregnancy in multiple sclerosis. Looked up from germline, CDR1 is SGHAT and CDR2 is FQNNGV. V lost 3 bases to trimming and J lost 3 bases, with 16 bases between them. The CDR3 totals 16 residues. Profiling relied on immunoSEQ multiplex PCR, and the TCRdb table lists in-frame clones only, not all of them. The top ten hold roughly 0.7% of the sample, which has 40,000 to 45,000 clones, 80% to 95% seen once. Sequenced material: CD4+ T cells from peripheral blood mononuclear cells, taken before pregnancy. The sequence came from a female donor with multiple sclerosis, enrolled in a pregnancy study. The chain has TRBV11-2 and TRBJ2-3; TRBD1 is a possible D gene (6 bases). The chain's CDR3 is CASSLSRQVATDTQYF. Written as DNA, the CDR3 is TGTGCCAGCAGCTTGTCCCGACAGGTTGCGACAGATACGCAGTATTTT.